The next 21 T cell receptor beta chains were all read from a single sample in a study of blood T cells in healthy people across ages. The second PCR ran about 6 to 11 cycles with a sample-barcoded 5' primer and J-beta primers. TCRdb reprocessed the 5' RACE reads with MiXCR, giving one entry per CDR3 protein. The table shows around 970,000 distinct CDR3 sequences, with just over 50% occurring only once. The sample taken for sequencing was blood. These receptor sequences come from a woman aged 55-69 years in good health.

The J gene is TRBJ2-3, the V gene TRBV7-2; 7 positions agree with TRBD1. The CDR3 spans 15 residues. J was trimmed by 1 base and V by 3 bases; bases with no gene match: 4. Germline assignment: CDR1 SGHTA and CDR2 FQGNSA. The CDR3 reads CASSFQGTGTDTQYF. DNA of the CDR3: TGTGCCAGCAGCTTCCAAGGGACAGGCACAGATACGCAGTATTTT.

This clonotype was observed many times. CDR3 loop: CSVGRATSTDTQYF. CDR3 bases: TGCAGCGTTGGCCGTGCGACTAGCACAGATACGCAGTATTTT. V usage is TRBV29-1 and J usage is TRBJ2-3; D remains ambiguous. The CDR3 contains 14 residues. Trimming stripped 4 bases from V and 0 bases from J, with 11 bases between. Germline loops: CDR1 SQVTM, CDR2 ANQGSEA.

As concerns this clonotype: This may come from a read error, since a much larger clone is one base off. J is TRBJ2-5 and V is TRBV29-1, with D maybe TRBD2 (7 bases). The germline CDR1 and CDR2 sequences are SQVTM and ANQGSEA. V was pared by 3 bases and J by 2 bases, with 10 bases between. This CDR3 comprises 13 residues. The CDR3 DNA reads TGCAGCGTTGAGGGGGGGCGGCAAGAGACCCAGTACTTC. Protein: CSVEGGRQETQYF.

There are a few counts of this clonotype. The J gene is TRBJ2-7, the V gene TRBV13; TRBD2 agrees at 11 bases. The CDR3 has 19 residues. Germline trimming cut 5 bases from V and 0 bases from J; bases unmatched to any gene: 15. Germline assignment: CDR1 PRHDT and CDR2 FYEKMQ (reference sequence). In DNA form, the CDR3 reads TGTGCCAGCAGCCTCCGCGTTAGCGGGAGGGGTGTTTTCTCCTACGAGCAGTACTTC. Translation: CASSLRVSGRGVFSYEQYF.

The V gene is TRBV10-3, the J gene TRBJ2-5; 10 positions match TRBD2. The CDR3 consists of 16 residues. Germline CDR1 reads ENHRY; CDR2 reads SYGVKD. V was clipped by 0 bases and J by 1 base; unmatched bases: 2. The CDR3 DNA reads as TGTGCCATCAGTGAGTCGACTAGCGGGCTCCAAGAGACCCAGTACTTC. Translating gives CAISESTSGLQETQYF.

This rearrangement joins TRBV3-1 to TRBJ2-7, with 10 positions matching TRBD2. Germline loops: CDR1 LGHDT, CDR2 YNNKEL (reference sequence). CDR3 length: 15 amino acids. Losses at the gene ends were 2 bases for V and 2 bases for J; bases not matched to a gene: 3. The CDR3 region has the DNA TGTGCCAGCAGCCAACAGGGACTAGCGACCTACGAGCAGTACTTC. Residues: CASSQQGLATYEQYF.

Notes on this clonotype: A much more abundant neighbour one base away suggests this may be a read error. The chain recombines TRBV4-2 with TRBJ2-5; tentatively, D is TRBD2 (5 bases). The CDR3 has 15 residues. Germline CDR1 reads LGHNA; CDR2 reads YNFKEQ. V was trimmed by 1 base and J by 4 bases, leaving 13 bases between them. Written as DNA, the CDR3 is TGTGCCAGCAGCCAAGTGGGAGCACCAAGAGAGACCCAGTACTTC. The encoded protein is CASSQVGAPRETQYF.

This CDR3 is CASSQPFGANVLTF. In DNA form, the CDR3 reads TGCGCCAGCAGCCAACCGTTTGGGGCCAACGTCCTGACTTTC. The rearrangement uses TRBV4-1 and TRBJ2-6; D gene unclear. From germline, CDR1 is MGHRA and CDR2 YSYEKL. V lost 2 bases and J lost 3, with 5 bases in between. CDR3 length equals 14 residues.

The CDR3: CASSERVSPLHF. The DNA for the CDR3 is TGTGCCAGCAGTGAAAGGGTTTCACCCCTCCACTTT. This chain connects TRBV6-1 to TRBJ1-6; D is unresolved. Trimming removed 2 bases at V and 9 bases at J, with 5 bases between. The CDR3 totals 12 residues. Germline-derived CDR1 and CDR2 are MNHNS and SASEGT.

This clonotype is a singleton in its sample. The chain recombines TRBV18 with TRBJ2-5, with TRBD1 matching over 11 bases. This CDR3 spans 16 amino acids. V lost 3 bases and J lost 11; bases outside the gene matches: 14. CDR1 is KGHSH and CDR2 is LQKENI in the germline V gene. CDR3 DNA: TGTGCCAGCTCACCGCTCGGACAGGGGGCAAGGGATGAGCAGTACTTC. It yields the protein CASSPLGQGARDEQYF.

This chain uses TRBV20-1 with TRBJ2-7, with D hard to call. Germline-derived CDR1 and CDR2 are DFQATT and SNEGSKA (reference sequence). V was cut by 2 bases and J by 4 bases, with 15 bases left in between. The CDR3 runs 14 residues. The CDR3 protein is CSARLYKGTYEQYF. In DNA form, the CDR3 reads TGCAGTGCTAGACTTTATAAAGGAACTTACGAGCAGTACTTC.

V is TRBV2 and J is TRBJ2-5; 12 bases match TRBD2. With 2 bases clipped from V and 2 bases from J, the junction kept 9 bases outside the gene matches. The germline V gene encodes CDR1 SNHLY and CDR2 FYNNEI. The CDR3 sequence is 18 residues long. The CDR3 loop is CASSEPLGLAGRQETQYF. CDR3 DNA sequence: TGTGCCAGCAGTGAACCTCTAGGACTAGCGGGACGTCAAGAGACCCAGTACTTC.

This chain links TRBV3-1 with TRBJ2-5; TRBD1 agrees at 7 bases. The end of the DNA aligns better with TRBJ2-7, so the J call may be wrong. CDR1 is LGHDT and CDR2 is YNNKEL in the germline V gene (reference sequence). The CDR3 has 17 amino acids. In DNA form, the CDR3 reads TGTGCCAGCAGCCGAAGTTACACCGGGACAGCGTCCTACGAGCAGTACTTC. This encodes CASSRSYTGTASYEQYF.

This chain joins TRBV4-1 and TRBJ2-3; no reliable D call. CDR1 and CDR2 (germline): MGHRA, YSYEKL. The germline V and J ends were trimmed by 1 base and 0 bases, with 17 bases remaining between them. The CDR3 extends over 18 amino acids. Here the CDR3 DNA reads TGCGCCAGCAGCCAAGTCCTTCTTAGTTATTCTAGCACAGATACGCAGTATTTT. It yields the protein CASSQVLLSYSSTDTQYF.

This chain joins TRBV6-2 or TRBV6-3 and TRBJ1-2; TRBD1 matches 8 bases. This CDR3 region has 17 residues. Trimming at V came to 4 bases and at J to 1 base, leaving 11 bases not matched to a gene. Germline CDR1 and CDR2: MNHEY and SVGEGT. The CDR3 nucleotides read TGTGCCAGCAGTTGGGACCGGGACAGGCAATATAACTATGGCTACACCTTC. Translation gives CASSWDRDRQYNYGYTF.

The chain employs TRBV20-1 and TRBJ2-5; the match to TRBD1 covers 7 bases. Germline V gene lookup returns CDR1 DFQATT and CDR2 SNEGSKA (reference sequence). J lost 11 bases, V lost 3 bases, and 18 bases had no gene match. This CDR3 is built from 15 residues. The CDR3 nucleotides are TGCAGTGCTAGCTCACAAGGGGGCTCCTACAATGAGCAGTACTTC. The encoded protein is CSASSQGGSYNEQYF.

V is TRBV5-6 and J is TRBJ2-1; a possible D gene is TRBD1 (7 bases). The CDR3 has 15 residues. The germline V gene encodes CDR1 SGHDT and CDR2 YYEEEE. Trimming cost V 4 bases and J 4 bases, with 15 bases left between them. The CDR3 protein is CASSTGVGGYNEQFF. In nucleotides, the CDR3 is TGTGCCAGCAGCACAGGGGTTGGGGGGTACAATGAGCAGTTCTTC.

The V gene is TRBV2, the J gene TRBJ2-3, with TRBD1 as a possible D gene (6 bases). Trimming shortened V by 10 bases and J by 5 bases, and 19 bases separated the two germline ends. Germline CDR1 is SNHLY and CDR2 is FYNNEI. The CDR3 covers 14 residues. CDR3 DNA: TGTGCCACGTACCTTATGGGGGCCGTAGATACGCAGTATTTT. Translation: CATYLMGAVDTQYF.

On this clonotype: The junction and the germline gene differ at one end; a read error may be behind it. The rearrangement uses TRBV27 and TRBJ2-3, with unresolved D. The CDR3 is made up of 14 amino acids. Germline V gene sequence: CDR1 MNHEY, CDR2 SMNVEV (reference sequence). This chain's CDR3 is CASSLGSATNTQYF. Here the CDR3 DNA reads TGTGCCAGCAGTTTAGGGTCCGCCACAAATACGCAGTATTTT.

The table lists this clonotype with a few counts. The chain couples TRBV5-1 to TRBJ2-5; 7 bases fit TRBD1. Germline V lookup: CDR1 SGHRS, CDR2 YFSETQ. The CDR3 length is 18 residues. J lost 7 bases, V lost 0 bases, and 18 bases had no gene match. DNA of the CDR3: TGCGCCAGCAGCTTGGCCGAGGAGACAGGGCATTCTAAAGCGACCCAGTACTTC. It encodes CASSLAEETGHSKATQYF.

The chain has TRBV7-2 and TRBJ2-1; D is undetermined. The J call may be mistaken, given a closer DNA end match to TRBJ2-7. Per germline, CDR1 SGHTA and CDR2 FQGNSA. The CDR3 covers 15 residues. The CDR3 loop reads CASSLVGLGHNEQYF. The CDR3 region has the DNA TGTGCCAGCAGCCTAGTTGGATTGGGTCACAATGAGCAGTACTTC.